Listed here is a single T cell receptor (beta chain). This clone showed up just a few times. It lacks a known antigen. Base qualities are not provided; no much larger clone lies one nucleotide away. Library preparation employed the immunoSEQ multiplex PCR assay. TCRdb's version of the immuneACCESS table is confined to in-frame rearrangements and falls short of the full clone set. An unresolved V gene accounts for under half of the shortfall where checked; the remainder is of unknown origin. The sample table lists more than 9,000 clones, around 73% of them with a count of one. In total, the top ten clones hold approximately 1% of the sample. The source of the sample is a study of chemoradiotherapy in HPV16-positive cancers (dated by TCRdb to 2021 to 2024). At the level of the whole study: Using functional T-cell assays on cells from two HPV16-positive patients, the researchers defined candidate HPV-specific T-cell clones and common TCR motifs. Whether T-cell immunity against the HPV oncoproteins E6 and E7 changes during chemoradiotherapy and whether survival is affected by this immunity were examined in the study. Next, the candidate HPV-specific TCRs and motifs were followed in TCR repertoires from around 92 patients with HPV-related cancers. The research as a whole found: In HPV16-positive patients, expansion of HPV-responsive T cells during chemoradiotherapy was found to be associated with improved recurrence-free survival. The functional definition of HPV-specific T cells was derived from only a couple of HPV16-positive patients, and the survival association was reported for HPV16-positive patients. Expansion of candidate HPV-specific clones and E7-related TCR motifs was observed in the tumor microenvironment during treatment, whereas no such expansion was observed for non-HPV-specific T cells.

Including cysteine and phenylalanine, the CDR3 has 16 amino acids. Here the CDR3 DNA is all that survives: 48 bases in frame from base 1. The germline V gene sets CDR1 to SGHAT and CDR2 to FQNNGV. V is shortened by 1 base, J by 5 bases, and the region joining them spans 17 bases. Repertoires were sampled multiple times during chemoradiotherapy, which allowed clonal expansion in the tumor microenvironment to be followed. The sequence came from a human donor with HPV-associated anogenital cancer. Collection took place from a patient who underwent chemoradiotherapy. Here the chain combines TRBV11-2 and TRBJ1-2; TRBD1 is a possible D gene, resting on 6 matching bases. The CDR3 here reads CASSLALFHGQYGYTF. DNA sequence: TGTGCCAGCAGCTTAGCCCTATTCCACGGACAGTATGGCTACACCTTC.